One and the same sample provided the 8 T cell receptor beta chains below, sequenced in a study of T-cell reconstitution after alpha-beta-depleted transplantation in children. The TCRbeta library was prepared with unique molecular identifiers. TCRdb reprocessed the PCR reads via MiXCR and lists one record per CDR3 protein. The sample records hundreds of thousands of distinct CDR3 sequences, approximately 14% being singletons. Sequenced here: PBMCs, sampled before TCRalphabeta/CD19-depleted stem cell transplant. Receptors were obtained from a girl aged 2 to 9 with congenital amegakaryocytic thrombocytopenia, due to receive a stem cell transplant.

Ten or more counts support this clonotype. The V and J genes are TRBV28 and TRBJ2-1; 8 bases map to TRBD2. There are 15 residues in the CDR3. After removal of 8 bases from V and 8 bases from J, the junction contained 14 bases not matched to a gene. Germline V gene lookup returns CDR1 MDHEN and CDR2 SYDVKM. The CDR3 here is CASYRASGPADEQFF. The CDR3 nucleotides are TGTGCCAGCTATAGGGCTAGCGGGCCGGCGGATGAGCAGTTCTTC.

This clonotype was seen ten or more times. The chain combines TRBV20-1 with TRBJ2-5; the match to TRBD2 covers 7 bases. CDR3 length: 14 amino acids. Germline CDR1 is DFQATT and CDR2 is SNEGSKA (reference sequence). The trim removed 3 bases at V and 5 bases at J, leaving 9 bases unmatched. The CDR3 protein is CSASDAGAGETQYF. In nucleotides, the CDR3 is TGCAGTGCTAGCGATGCGGGAGCTGGTGAGACCCAGTACTTC.

This clonotype appeared many times. The chain links TRBV7-9 to TRBJ2-5; D gene uncertain. Germline-derived CDR1 and CDR2 are SEHNR and FQNEAQ (reference sequence). V gave up 3 bases and J gave up 1 base, with 12 bases separating them. The CDR3 has 15 amino acids. Here the CDR3 reads CASSFGSAFQETQYF. CDR3 sequence (DNA): TGTGCCAGCAGCTTTGGGTCCGCCTTCCAAGAGACCCAGTACTTC.

The chain links TRBV2 to TRBJ1-1, with D possibly matching TRBD1 (5 bases). V lost 5 bases, J lost 2 bases, and 12 bases lay in between. This CDR3 contains 14 residues. CDR1 is SNHLY, CDR2 FYNNEI, per germline. CDR3 amino acids: CASSNWGTNTEAFF. The DNA for the CDR3 is TGTGCCAGCAGTAACTGGGGGACTAACACTGAAGCTTTCTTT.

This clonotype was seen at least ten times. The chain has TRBV5-1 and TRBJ2-3; D not certain. The CDR3 length is 13 residues. The V end lost 4 bases, the J end lost 2 bases, and 8 bases lay between the germline ends. The germline gives CDR1 SGHRS, CDR2 YFSETQ. CDR3 coding DNA: TGCGCCAGCAGCCGACGGCCCACAGATACGCAGTATTTT. Amino acids: CASSRRPTDTQYF.

In this sample, this clonotype turned up a few times. V gene TRBV30 combines with J gene TRBJ1-4, with 9 positions matching TRBD1. From germline, CDR1 is GTSNPN and CDR2 SVGIG (reference sequence). The CDR3 spans 14 residues. The J segment lost 7 bases and the V segment lost 5 bases, leaving 8 bases of the junction unmatched. CDR3 DNA sequence: TGTGCCTGGGACCTTGGGACAGGGAGTGAAAAACTGTTTTTT. This gives the protein CAWDLGTGSEKLFF.

The CDR3 loop reads CSASETSGYNEQFF. CDR3 in DNA: TGCAGTGCTAGTGAGACTAGCGGATACAATGAGCAGTTCTTC. The rearrangement joins TRBV20-1 to TRBJ2-1, with 9 bases fitting TRBD2. The CDR3 extends over 14 amino acids. Germline V gene data show CDR1 as DFQATT and CDR2 as SNEGSKA (reference sequence). The J segment lost 4 bases and the V segment lost 3 bases, leaving 4 bases of the junction unmatched.

J is TRBJ2-3 and V is TRBV5-1, with D maybe TRBD1 (6 bases). Trimming took off 3 bases at V and 2 bases at J, with 10 bases between the two ends. This CDR3 spans 14 amino acids. Germline lookup yields CDR1 SGHRS and CDR2 YFSETQ. The CDR3: CASSSTGDTDTQYF. Here the CDR3 DNA reads TGCGCCAGCAGCTCGACAGGAGACACAGATACGCAGTATTTT.